What follows are 18 T cell receptor beta chains derived from one specimen sequenced in a study of cytomegalovirus exposure and HLA in healthy donors. Assay: immunoSEQ multiplex PCR; the TCRdb copy retains only in-frame clones and omits some. Here the sample spans more than 110,000 clones, roughly nine tenths being singletons. Sequenced material: PBMCs. The receptors were sampled from a man between 18 and 29 years old in good health and CMV-seronegative.

CDR3 in amino acids: CASSLSHPSSYNSPLHF. CDR3 sequence (DNA): TGTGCCAGCAGTTTATCGCACCCGAGCTCCTATAATTCACCCCTCCACTTT. The rearrangement joins TRBV27 to TRBJ1-6; D remains unclear. Germline lookup yields CDR1 MNHEY and CDR2 SMNVEV (reference sequence). This CDR3 is 17 amino acids long. V was cut by 0 bases and J by 0 bases, with 9 bases left in between.

This clone was counted many times. The V gene is TRBV7-2, the J gene TRBJ2-7; perhaps TRBD1 as D (5 bases). V lost 1 base, J lost 2 bases, and 15 bases lay in between. Germline loops: CDR1 SGHTA, CDR2 FQGNSA. This CDR3 has 16 amino acids. The CDR3 is CASSLGGAVAPYEQYF. The CDR3 DNA is TGTGCCAGCAGCTTAGGTGGGGCTGTGGCGCCCTACGAGCAGTACTTC.

The chain uses TRBV30 and TRBJ2-7; 8 bases are shared with TRBD2. The ends lost 5 bases at V and 9 bases at J; junction bases unmatched: 9. The CDR3 is 12 amino acids. The germline gives CDR1 GTSNPN, CDR2 SVGIG (reference sequence). CDR3 sequence reads: CAWERGPLGQYF. The CDR3, as DNA: TGTGCCTGGGAGCGGGGGCCTCTCGGGCAGTACTTC. Full variable domain (outside the CDR3, taken from reference TRBV30 and TRBJ2-7): SQTIHQWPATLVQPVGSPLSLECTVEGTSNPNLYWYRQAAGRGLQLLFYSVGIGQISSEVPQNLSASRPQDRQFILSSKKLLLSDSGFYLCAWERGPLGQYFGPGTRLTVT.

V is TRBV15 and J is TRBJ2-3; perhaps TRBD1 as D (8 bases). This CDR3 spans 16 amino acids. The V end lost 0 bases, the J end lost 4 bases, and 14 bases lay between the germline ends. Germline CDR1 reads LNHNV; CDR2 reads YYDKDF (reference sequence). CDR3 region: CATSRERTGRADTQYF. In nucleotides, the CDR3 is TGTGCCACCAGCAGAGAGAGGACAGGGAGGGCAGATACGCAGTATTTT.

The V and J genes are TRBV6-5 and TRBJ2-7; D remains ambiguous. The V and J ends lost 2 bases and 4 bases respectively, with 12 bases between them. CDR1 and CDR2 from the germline V gene are MNHEY and SVGAGI. The CDR3 contains 14 residues. CDR3 nucleotide sequence: TGTGCCAGCAGTTACAGTGCGGTCGCTTACGAGCAGTACTTC. This gives the protein CASSYSAVAYEQYF.

The rearrangement uses TRBV7-2 and TRBJ1-4; D remains unclear. CDR3 length equals 13 residues. Germline-derived CDR1 and CDR2 are SGHTA and FQGNSA. The V end was cut by 5 bases, the J end by 0 bases, with 4 bases between. CDR3 in DNA: TGTGCCAGCAGCCCAGCAACTAATGAAAAACTGTTTTTT. Its translation is CASSPATNEKLFF.

This rearrangement joins TRBV7-2 to TRBJ1-3, with D perhaps TRBD1 (6 bases). Trimming pared 1 base from V and 4 bases from J, leaving 11 bases between. There are 15 residues in the CDR3. The germline V gene encodes CDR1 SGHTA and CDR2 FQGNSA. CDR3 in DNA: TGTGCCAGCAGCTTAGAACGAGGACAGGGAAACACCATATATTTT. Its protein is CASSLERGQGNTIYF. The whole variable domain, filled in from reference TRBV7-2 and TRBJ1-3, reads GAGVSQSPSNKVTEKGKDVELRCDPISGHTALYWYRQSLGQGLEFLIYFQGNSAPDKSGLPSDRFSAERTGGSVSTLTIQRTQQEDSAVYLCASSLERGQGNTIYFGEGSWLTVV.

V is TRBV5-6 and J is TRBJ2-7, with 7 bases lining up with TRBD2. Germline trimming cut 2 bases from V and 0 bases from J; bases unmatched to any gene: 2. The CDR3 has 14 amino acids. The germline V gene has CDR1 SGHDT and CDR2 YYEEEE. CDR3 amino acids: CASSFGGYSYEQYF. CDR3 bases: TGTGCCAGCAGCTTCGGGGGGTACTCCTACGAGCAGTACTTC.

The genes are TRBV5-6 and TRBJ2-2, with a possible D match to TRBD2 (6 bases). V dropped 1 base and J dropped 8 bases, with 15 bases sitting between them. The CDR3 is made up of 15 amino acids. Looked up from germline, CDR1 is SGHDT and CDR2 is YYEEEE. CDR3 region: CASSLFSGHLGELFF. Here the CDR3 DNA reads TGTGCCAGCAGCTTGTTTAGCGGTCATTTAGGGGAGCTGTTTTTT.

There are a few counts of this clone. The chain has TRBV2 and TRBJ1-1; 11 nucleotides line up with TRBD1. This CDR3 region has 16 residues. J lost 4 bases, V lost 9 bases, and 13 bases had no gene match. Germline assignment: CDR1 SNHLY and CDR2 FYNNEI. The CDR3 sequence is CASTGHPGTGGTEAFF. CDR3 nucleotide sequence: TGTGCCAGTACTGGTCATCCCGGGACAGGGGGCACTGAAGCTTTCTTT.

J is TRBJ2-3 and V is TRBV7-2, with D uncertain. V gave up 1 base and J gave up 5 bases, with 10 bases separating them. The CDR3 is made up of 14 amino acids. The germline V gene has CDR1 SGHTA and CDR2 FQGNSA. The CDR3 loop is CASSLDTVLDTQYF. The CDR3 DNA reads as TGTGCCAGCAGCTTAGATACGGTACTAGATACGCAGTATTTT.

The chain joins TRBV5-6 to TRBJ2-4, with 7 bases that match TRBD1. The CDR3 has 14 amino acids. Trimming took 4 bases from V and 4 from J; bases not matched to a gene: 5. Germline CDR1 reads SGHDT; CDR2 reads YYEEEE. The CDR3 is CASSRGQGKNIQYF. The CDR3 DNA is TGTGCCAGCAGCAGGGGGCAGGGGAAAAACATTCAGTACTTC.

The chain carries TRBV18 and TRBJ2-2, with TRBD2 as a possible D gene (5 bases). Looked up from germline, CDR1 is KGHSH and CDR2 is LQKENI. V was cut by 3 bases and J by 5 bases, with 10 bases left in between. The CDR3 is 14 amino acids. The CDR3 loop is CASSPLSETGELFF. DNA of the CDR3: TGTGCCAGCTCACCTCTTAGCGAAACCGGGGAGCTGTTTTTT.

The sample holds a few counts of this clone. The chain employs TRBV4-3 and TRBJ2-6, with TRBD1 matching over 9 bases. From germline, CDR1 is LGHNA and CDR2 YSLEER. V was pared by 4 bases and J by 0 bases, with 1 base of the junction left unmatched. CDR3 length equals 16 residues. The CDR3 reads CASSPGQGSGANVLTF. CDR3 nucleotide sequence: TGCGCCAGCAGCCCGGGACAGGGCTCTGGGGCCAACGTCCTGACTTTC.

The rearrangement links TRBV5-1 to TRBJ2-5; 9 bases are a match to TRBD1. The germline CDR1 and CDR2 sequences are SGHRS and YFSETQ. The CDR3 is 15 amino acids. The trim removed 0 bases at V and 7 bases at J, leaving 7 bases unmatched. The CDR3 DNA sequence: TGCGCCAGCAGCTTGGCCGACAGGGGGAGAGGGACCCAGTACTTC. Translating gives CASSLADRGRGTQYF.

The chain uses TRBV28 and TRBJ2-1; D might be TRBD2 (5 bases). V gave up 3 bases and J gave up 2 bases, with 8 bases separating them. CDR1 and CDR2 from the germline V gene are MDHEN and SYDVKM. This CDR3 has 14 amino acids. Written as DNA, the CDR3 is TGTGCCAGCAGTTTGTCGGGAACCTACAATGAGCAGTTCTTC. Protein: CASSLSGTYNEQFF. The whole variable domain, filled in from reference TRBV28 and TRBJ2-1, reads DVKVTQSSRYLVKRTGEKVFLECVQDMDHENMFWYRQDPGLGLRLIYFSYDVKMKEKGDIPEGYSVSREKKERFSLILESASTNQTSMYLCASSLSGTYNEQFFGPGTRLTVL.

The rearrangement joins TRBV5-5 to TRBJ1-5; possibly TRBD1 for D (5 bases). V lost 2 bases to trimming and J lost 4 bases, with 13 bases between them. Germline assignment: CDR1 SGHKS and CDR2 YYEKEE (reference sequence). CDR3 length equals 15 residues. The CDR3 DNA reads as TGTGCCAGCAGCTTTTATGGGCAGGGAAATCAGCCCCAGCATTTT. Its translation is CASSFYGQGNQPQHF.

The genes are TRBV6-5 and TRBJ1-4; 7 positions match TRBD1. There are 15 residues in the CDR3. After removal of 2 bases from V and 8 bases from J, the junction contained 8 bases not matched to a gene. Germline CDR1 and CDR2: MNHEY and SVGAGI. The DNA for the CDR3 is TGTGCCAGCAGTTACAGCGCAGGGGGAGGAGAAAAACTGTTTTTT. It yields the protein CASSYSAGGGEKLFF.